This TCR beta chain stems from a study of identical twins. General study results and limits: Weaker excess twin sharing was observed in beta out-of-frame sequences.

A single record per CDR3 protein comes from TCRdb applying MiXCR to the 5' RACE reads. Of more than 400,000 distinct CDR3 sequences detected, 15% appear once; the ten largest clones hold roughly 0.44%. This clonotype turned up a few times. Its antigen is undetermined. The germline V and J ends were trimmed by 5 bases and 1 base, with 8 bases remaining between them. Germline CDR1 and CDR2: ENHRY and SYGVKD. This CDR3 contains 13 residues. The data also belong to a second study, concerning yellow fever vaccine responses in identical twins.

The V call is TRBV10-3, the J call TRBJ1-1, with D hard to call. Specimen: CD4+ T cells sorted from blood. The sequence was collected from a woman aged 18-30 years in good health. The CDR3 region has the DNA TGTGCCATCAGTTTGGGCGAGAACACTGAAGCTTTCTTT. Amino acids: CAISLGENTEAFF.